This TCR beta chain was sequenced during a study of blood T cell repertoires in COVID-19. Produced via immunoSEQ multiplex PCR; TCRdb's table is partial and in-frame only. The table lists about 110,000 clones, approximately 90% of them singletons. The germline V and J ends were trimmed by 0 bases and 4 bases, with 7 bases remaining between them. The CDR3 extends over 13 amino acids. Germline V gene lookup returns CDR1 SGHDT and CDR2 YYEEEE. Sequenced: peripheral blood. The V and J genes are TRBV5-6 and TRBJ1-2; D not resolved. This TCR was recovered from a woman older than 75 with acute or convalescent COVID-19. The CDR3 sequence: CASSLDSTYGYTF. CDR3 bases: TGTGCCAGCAGCTTGGACAGTACCTATGGCTACACCTTC.